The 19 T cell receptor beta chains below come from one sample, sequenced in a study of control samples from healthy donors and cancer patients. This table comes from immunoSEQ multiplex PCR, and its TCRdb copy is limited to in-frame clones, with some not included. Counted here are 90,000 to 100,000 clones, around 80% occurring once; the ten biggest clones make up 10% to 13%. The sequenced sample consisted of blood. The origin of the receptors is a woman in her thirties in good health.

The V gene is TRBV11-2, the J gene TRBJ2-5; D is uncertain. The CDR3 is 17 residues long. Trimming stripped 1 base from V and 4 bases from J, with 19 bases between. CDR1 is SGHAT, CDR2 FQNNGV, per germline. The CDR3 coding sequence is TGTGCCAGCAGCTTAGGAGTGGATGCTTTCAACGGAGAGACCCAGTACTTC. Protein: CASSLGVDAFNGETQYF.

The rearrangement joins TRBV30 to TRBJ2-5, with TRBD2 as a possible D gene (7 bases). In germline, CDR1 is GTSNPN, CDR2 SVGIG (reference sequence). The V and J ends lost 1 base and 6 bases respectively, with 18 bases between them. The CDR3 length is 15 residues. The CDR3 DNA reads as TGTGCCTGGAGTGATAGGGGGGGCCTAAGAAAGACCCAGTACTTC. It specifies CAWSDRGGLRKTQYF.

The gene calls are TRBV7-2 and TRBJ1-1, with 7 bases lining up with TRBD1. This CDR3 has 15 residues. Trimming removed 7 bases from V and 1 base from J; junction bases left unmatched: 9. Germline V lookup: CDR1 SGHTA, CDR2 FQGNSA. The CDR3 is CASIRGGAGNTEAFF. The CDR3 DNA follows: TGTGCCAGCATCAGAGGGGGCGCGGGGAACACTGAAGCTTTCTTT.

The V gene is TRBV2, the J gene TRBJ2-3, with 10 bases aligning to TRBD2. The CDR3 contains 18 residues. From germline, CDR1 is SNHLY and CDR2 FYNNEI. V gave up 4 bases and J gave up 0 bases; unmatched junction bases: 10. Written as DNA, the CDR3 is TGTGCCAGCAGTGGTGCACTAGCGGGGCCATCTAGCACAGATACGCAGTATTTT. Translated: CASSGALAGPSSTDTQYF.

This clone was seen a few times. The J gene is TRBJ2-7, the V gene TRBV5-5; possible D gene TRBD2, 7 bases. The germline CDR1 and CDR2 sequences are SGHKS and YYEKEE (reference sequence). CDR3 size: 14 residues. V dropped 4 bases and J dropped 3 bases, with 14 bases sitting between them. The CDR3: CASSPGGGYYEQYF. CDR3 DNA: TGTGCCAGCAGCCCGGGGGGCGGATACTACGAGCAGTACTTC. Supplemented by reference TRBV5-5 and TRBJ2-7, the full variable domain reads DAGVTQSPTHLIKTRGQQVTLRCSPISGHKSVSWYQQVLGQGPQFIFQYYEKEERGRGNFPDRFSARQFPNYSSELNVNALLLGDSALYLCASSPGGGYYEQYFGPGTRLTVT.

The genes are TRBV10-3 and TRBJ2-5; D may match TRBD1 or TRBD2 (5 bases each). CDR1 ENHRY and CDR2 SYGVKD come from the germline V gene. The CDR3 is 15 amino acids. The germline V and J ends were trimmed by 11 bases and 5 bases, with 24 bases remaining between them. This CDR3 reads CASAPGTQDGETQYF. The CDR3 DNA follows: TGTGCCTCAGCCCCTGGGACCCAAGACGGGGAGACCCAGTACTTC.

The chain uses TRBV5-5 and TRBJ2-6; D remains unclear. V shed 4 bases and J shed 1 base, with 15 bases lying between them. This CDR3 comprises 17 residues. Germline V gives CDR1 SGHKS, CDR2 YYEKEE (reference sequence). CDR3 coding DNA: TGTGCCAGCAGCCGCGACGCTGACTTATCTGGGGCCAACGTCCTGACTTTC. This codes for CASSRDADLSGANVLTF.

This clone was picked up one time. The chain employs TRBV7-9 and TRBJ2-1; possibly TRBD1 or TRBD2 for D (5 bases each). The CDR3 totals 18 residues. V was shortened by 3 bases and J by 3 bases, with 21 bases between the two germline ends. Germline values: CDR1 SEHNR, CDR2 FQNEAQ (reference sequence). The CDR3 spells CASSFLGAWAGYYNEQFF. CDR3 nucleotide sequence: TGTGCCAGCAGCTTTTTAGGGGCCTGGGCGGGCTACTACAATGAGCAGTTCTTC. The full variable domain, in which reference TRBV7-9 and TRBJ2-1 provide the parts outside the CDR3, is DTGVSQNPRHKITKRGQNVTFRCDPISEHNRLYWYRQTLGQGPEFLTYFQNEAQLEKSRLLSDRFSAERPKGSFSTLEIQRTEQGDSAMYLCASSFLGAWAGYYNEQFFGPGTRLTVL.

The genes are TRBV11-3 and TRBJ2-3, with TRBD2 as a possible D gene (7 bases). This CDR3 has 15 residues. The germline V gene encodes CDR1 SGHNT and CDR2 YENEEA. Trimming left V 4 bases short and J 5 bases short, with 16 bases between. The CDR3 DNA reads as TGTGCCAGCAGCTGGGGGGGCCTCAATGGAGATACGCAGTATTTT. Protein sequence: CASSWGGLNGDTQYF.

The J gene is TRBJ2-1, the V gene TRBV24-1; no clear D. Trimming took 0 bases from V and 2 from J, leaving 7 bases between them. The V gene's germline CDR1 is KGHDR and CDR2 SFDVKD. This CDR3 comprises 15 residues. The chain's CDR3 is CATSDLTDPYNEQFF. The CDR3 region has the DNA TGTGCCACCAGTGATTTGACAGATCCCTACAATGAGCAGTTCTTC.

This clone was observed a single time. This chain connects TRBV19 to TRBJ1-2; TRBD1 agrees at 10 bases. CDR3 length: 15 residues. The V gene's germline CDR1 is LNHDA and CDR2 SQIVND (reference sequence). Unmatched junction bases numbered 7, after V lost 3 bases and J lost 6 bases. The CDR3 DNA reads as TGTGCCAGTAGTATCGGGGCGGGACAGGGGCATGGCTACACCTTC. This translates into CASSIGAGQGHGYTF.

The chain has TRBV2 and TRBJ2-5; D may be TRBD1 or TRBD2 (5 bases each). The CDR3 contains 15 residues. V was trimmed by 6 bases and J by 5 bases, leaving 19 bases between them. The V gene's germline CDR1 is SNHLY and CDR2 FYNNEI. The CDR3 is CASRPSEGMKETQYF. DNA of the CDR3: TGTGCCAGCAGACCGAGCGAGGGGATGAAGGAGACCCAGTACTTC. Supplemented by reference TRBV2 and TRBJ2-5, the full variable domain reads EPEVTQTPSHQVTQMGQEVILRCVPISNHLYFYWYRQILGQKVEFLVSFYNNEISEKSEIFDDQFSVERPDGSNFTLKIRSTKLEDSAMYFCASRPSEGMKETQYFGPGTRLLVL.

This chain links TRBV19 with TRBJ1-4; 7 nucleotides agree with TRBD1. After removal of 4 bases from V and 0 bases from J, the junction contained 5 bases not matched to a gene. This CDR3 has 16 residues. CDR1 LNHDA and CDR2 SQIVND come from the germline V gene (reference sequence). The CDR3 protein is CASSTGQSATNEKLFF. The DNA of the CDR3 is TGTGCCAGTAGTACGGGACAGTCAGCAACTAATGAAAAACTGTTTTTT.

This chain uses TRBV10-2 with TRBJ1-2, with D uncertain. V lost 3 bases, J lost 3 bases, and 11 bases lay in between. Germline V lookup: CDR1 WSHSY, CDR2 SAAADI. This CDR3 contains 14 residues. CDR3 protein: CASSDEQAHYGYTF. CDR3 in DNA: TGCGCCAGCAGTGATGAACAAGCCCACTATGGCTACACCTTC.

The CDR3 nucleotides read TGTGCCAGTAGTATGGGTGTACGACAGTCATCCACTGAAGCTTTCTTT. It specifies CASSMGVRQSSTEAFF. V and J are TRBV19 and TRBJ1-1; D may be TRBD1 (5 bases). The ends were cut back, 3 bases at V and 4 bases at J, with 18 bases in the middle. This CDR3 spans 16 amino acids. Germline lookup yields CDR1 LNHDA and CDR2 SQIVND (reference sequence).

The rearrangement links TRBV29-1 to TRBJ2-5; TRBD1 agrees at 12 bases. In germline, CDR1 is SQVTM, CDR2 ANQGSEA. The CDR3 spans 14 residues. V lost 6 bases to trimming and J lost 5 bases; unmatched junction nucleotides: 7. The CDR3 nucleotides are TGCAGCGTGACCGGGACAGGGGGCATGGAGACCCAGTACTTC. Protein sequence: CSVTGTGGMETQYF.

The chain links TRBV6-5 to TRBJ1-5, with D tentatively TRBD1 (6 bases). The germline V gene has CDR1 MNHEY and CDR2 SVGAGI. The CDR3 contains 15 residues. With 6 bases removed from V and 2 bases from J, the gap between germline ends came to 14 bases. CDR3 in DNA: TGTGCCAGCAGCTTGGACAGTGGGGGCAATCAGCCCCAGCATTTT. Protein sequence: CASSLDSGGNQPQHF.

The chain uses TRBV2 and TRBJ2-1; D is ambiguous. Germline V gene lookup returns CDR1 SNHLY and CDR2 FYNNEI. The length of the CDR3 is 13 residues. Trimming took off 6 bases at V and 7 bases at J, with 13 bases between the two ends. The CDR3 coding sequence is TGTGCCAGCAGGGATAGTTTATGGAATGAGCAGTTCTTC. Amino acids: CASRDSLWNEQFF.

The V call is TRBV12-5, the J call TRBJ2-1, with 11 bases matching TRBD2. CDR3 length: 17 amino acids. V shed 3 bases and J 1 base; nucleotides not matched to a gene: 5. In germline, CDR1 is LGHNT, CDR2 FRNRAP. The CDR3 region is CASGLTTSGGSYNEQFF. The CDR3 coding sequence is TGTGCTAGTGGTTTAACTACTAGCGGGGGTTCCTACAATGAGCAGTTCTTC.